One and the same sample provided the 23 T cell receptor beta chains below, sequenced in a study of naive and memory T cell subsets. Ligated cDNA underwent four rounds of PCR with nested alpha and beta constant region primers and SP2. TCRdb processed the 5' RACE reads anew with MiXCR; each CDR3 protein has one entry. Of 57,000 or so distinct CDR3 sequences detected, around 7.3% appear once; the ten largest clones hold 8.5% to 10%. A UMI-containing oligonucleotide was joined by 3' ligation to the TCR cDNA template. The receptors were gathered from a male donor in good health.

In its sample, this clonotype was seen many times. The rearrangement links TRBV10-3 to TRBJ1-5, with a weak D call TRBD1 (5 bases). The CDR3 loop spans 14 amino acids. Germline assignment: CDR1 ENHRY and CDR2 SYGVKD. The V gene lost 0 bases and the J gene lost 2 bases, with 5 bases spanning the gap. The CDR3 loop reads CAISESGGNQPQHF. CDR3 DNA: TGTGCCATCAGTGAGTCGGGGGGCAATCAGCCCCAGCATTTT.

This clonotype was observed a few times. The chain combines TRBV29-1 with TRBJ2-2; 7 bases are a match to TRBD2. Germline-derived CDR1 and CDR2 are SQVTM and ANQGSEA. Trimming at V came to 7 bases and at J to 7 bases, leaving 6 bases not matched to a gene. This CDR3 has 12 residues. The CDR3 DNA reads as TGCAGCGGCCAACTAGCGTTCGGGGAGCTGTTTTTT. The encoded protein is CSGQLAFGELFF.

The chain is built from TRBV7-9 and TRBJ1-2; no clear D gene. V dropped 3 bases and J dropped 7 bases, with 6 bases sitting between them. Germline V lookup: CDR1 SEHNR, CDR2 FQNEAQ (reference sequence). This CDR3 has 11 amino acids. The CDR3 sequence is CASSFEAGYTF. CDR3 DNA sequence: TGTGCCAGCAGCTTCGAGGCTGGCTACACCTTC.

This clonotype occurred a few times. CDR3: CASSFVRGQGDQGNQPQHF. CDR3 coding DNA: TGTGCCAGCAGCTTTGTAAGGGGACAGGGTGATCAAGGCAATCAGCCCCAGCATTTT. The rearrangement uses TRBV7-6 and TRBJ1-5, with TRBD1 matching over 9 bases. CDR1 SGHVS and CDR2 FNYEAQ come from the germline V gene. With V trimmed by 3 bases and J by 2 bases, 14 bases remained unmatched. The CDR3 is 19 amino acids.

The chain employs TRBV30 and TRBJ2-1, with D unresolved. V was cut by 0 bases and J by 6 bases, with 9 bases left in between. Germline values: CDR1 GTSNPN, CDR2 SVGIG (reference sequence). CDR3 length: 13 amino acids. The CDR3 DNA is TGTGCCTGGAGTGTAGGCGTGGGCAATGAGCAGTTCTTC. It is translated as CAWSVGVGNEQFF.

This clonotype was recorded at least ten times. The chain is built from TRBV6-5 and TRBJ2-7; tentative D call: TRBD1 (6 bases). V was shortened by 6 bases and J by 7 bases, with 16 bases between the two germline ends. The CDR3 is 13 residues long. Per germline, CDR1 MNHEY and CDR2 SVGAGI. The chain's CDR3 is CASRTSGAGEQYF. The CDR3 region has the DNA TGTGCCAGCAGGACATCAGGGGCCGGGGAGCAGTACTTC.

At least ten counts were recorded for this clonotype. V is TRBV18 and J is TRBJ2-7, with 7 positions matching TRBD1. Germline assignment: CDR1 KGHSH and CDR2 LQKENI. The V gene end was trimmed by 3 bases and the J gene end by 2 bases; junction bases not matched to a gene: 4. The length of the CDR3 is 14 residues. CDR3 protein: CASSPGQATYEQYF. The CDR3 DNA reads TGTGCCAGCTCACCCGGACAGGCTACCTACGAGCAGTACTTC.

This clonotype was picked up many times. The V gene is TRBV29-1, the J gene TRBJ1-4, with 8 bases lining up with TRBD1. The CDR3 covers 13 residues. The germline V gene has CDR1 SQVTM and CDR2 ANQGSEA. V was pared by 7 bases and J by 2 bases, with 3 bases of the junction left unmatched. The CDR3 is CSAAGGTNEKLFF. Written as DNA, the CDR3 is TGCAGCGCTGCAGGGGGCACTAATGAAAAACTGTTTTTT.

This clonotype has ten or more counts. The chain couples TRBV5-1 to TRBJ2-1; TRBD1 matches at 7 bases. This CDR3 is built from 15 residues. V was pared by 4 bases and J by 2 bases, with 6 bases of the junction left unmatched. CDR1 and CDR2 (germline): SGHRS, YFSETQ. CDR3 DNA sequence: TGCGCCAGCAGCCTGGGCACAGGGGCCTACAATGAGCAGTTCTTC. Its translation is CASSLGTGAYNEQFF. Full variable domain (outside the CDR3, taken from reference TRBV5-1 and TRBJ2-1): KAGVTQTPRYLIKTRGQQVTLSCSPISGHRSVSWYQQTPGQGLQFLFEYFSETQRNKGNFPGRFSGRQFSNSRSEMNVSTLELGDSALYLCASSLGTGAYNEQFFGPGTRLTVL.

This clonotype was picked up many times. V and J are TRBV7-2 and TRBJ1-1; 7 nucleotides agree with TRBD1. The CDR3 covers 14 residues. V shed 7 bases, J shed 0 bases, and the junction held 5 bases outside the gene matches. Germline V lookup: CDR1 SGHTA, CDR2 FQGNSA. CDR3: CASTLGQMNTEAFF. CDR3 DNA sequence: TGTGCCAGCACCCTGGGACAGATGAACACTGAAGCTTTCTTT.

This clonotype was observed many times. V gene TRBV4-2 combines with J gene TRBJ2-7, with D possibly being TRBD2 (5 bases). Per germline, CDR1 LGHNA and CDR2 YNFKEQ. This CDR3 region has 14 residues. V lost 0 bases to trimming and J lost 0 bases, with 6 bases between them. The CDR3: CASSQEGSSYEQYF. In DNA, the CDR3 is TGTGCCAGCAGCCAAGAGGGGAGCTCCTACGAGCAGTACTTC.

The V gene is TRBV6-5, the J gene TRBJ2-1, with 11 bases that match TRBD2. The CDR3 is made up of 20 amino acids. After removal of 2 bases from V and 4 bases from J, the junction contained 16 bases not matched to a gene. The germline CDR1 and CDR2 sequences are MNHEY and SVGAGI. CDR3 nucleotide sequence: TGTGCCAGCAGTTACGGGGTGGGACTAGCGGTAGGACAGGCTTACAATGAGCAGTTCTTC. This translates into CASSYGVGLAVGQAYNEQFF.

This clonotype was seen at least ten times. The chain carries TRBV18 and TRBJ2-7, with 7 nucleotides matching TRBD2. V was pared by 3 bases and J by 0 bases, with 5 bases of the junction left unmatched. This CDR3 has 15 residues. The germline V gene has CDR1 KGHSH and CDR2 LQKENI. DNA for the CDR3: TGTGCCAGCTCACCTCTGGCGGGAGACTCCTACGAGCAGTACTTC. It codes for CASSPLAGDSYEQYF.

V usage is TRBV4-1 and J usage is TRBJ1-2; D uncertain. CDR3 length: 15 residues. Trimming cost V 6 bases and J 2 bases, with 16 bases left between them. Germline values: CDR1 MGHRA, CDR2 YSYEKL. The DNA for the CDR3 is TGCGCCAGCAGGTTCGACCGCGCTACGAACTATGGCTACACCTTC. Its protein product is CASRFDRATNYGYTF.

Ten or more counts support this clonotype. This chain uses TRBV20-1 with TRBJ2-7; 7 bases line up with TRBD1. Germline-derived CDR1 and CDR2 are DFQATT and SNEGSKA (reference sequence). V was clipped by 5 bases and J by 0 bases; unmatched bases: 1. This CDR3 comprises 12 residues. This chain's CDR3 is CSASGGSYEQYF. DNA of the CDR3: TGCAGTGCTTCAGGGGGCTCCTACGAGCAGTACTTC.

In the case of this clonotype: It may be a read error: a sequence one base away is much more abundant. The chain links TRBV27 to TRBJ2-5; 7 nucleotides line up with TRBD2. The V and J ends lost 8 bases and 5 bases, in that order; junction bases with no gene match: 14. Germline V CDR1 and CDR2: MNHEY, SMNVEV (reference sequence). This CDR3 contains 15 residues. The CDR3 spells CASYSLGGSGETQYF. For the CDR3, the DNA is TGTGCCAGCTATTCCCTGGGCGGGAGCGGTGAGACCCAGTACTTC.

This rearrangement joins TRBV6-2 or TRBV6-3 to TRBJ1-1; D is undetermined. Germline loops: CDR1 MNHEY, CDR2 SVGEGT. The CDR3 spans 12 residues. Trimming stripped 10 bases from V and 1 base from J, with 10 bases between. The chain's CDR3 is CATREGNTEAFF. DNA of the CDR3: TGTGCCACTAGGGAGGGGAACACTGAAGCTTTCTTT.

This clonotype was seen at least ten times. The chain couples TRBV2 to TRBJ1-4; maybe TRBD1 (6 bases). The germline V gene encodes CDR1 SNHLY and CDR2 FYNNEI. V was pared by 6 bases and J by 0 bases, with 11 bases between. This CDR3 spans 15 amino acids. The CDR3 DNA sequence: TGTGCCAGCAGAGGGGGGCCCGCAACTAATGAAAAACTGTTTTTT. It is translated as CASRGGPATNEKLFF. Full variable domain (missing parts from reference TRBV2 and TRBJ1-4): EPEVTQTPSHQVTQMGQEVILRCVPISNHLYFYWYRQILGQKVEFLVSFYNNEISEKSEIFDDQFSVERPDGSNFTLKIRSTKLEDSAMYFCASRGGPATNEKLFFGSGTQLSVL.

This clonotype was seen ten or more times. The CDR3 is CASRAAGARDTGELFF. CDR3 sequence (DNA): TGTGCCAGCAGAGCAGCGGGAGCACGGGACACCGGGGAGCTGTTTTTT. This chain uses TRBV27 with TRBJ2-2, with 8 nucleotides matching TRBD2. The germline gives CDR1 MNHEY, CDR2 SMNVEV (reference sequence). CDR3 length: 16 residues. The V gene end was trimmed by 6 bases and the J gene end by 3 bases; junction bases not matched to a gene: 9.

Many counts were recorded for this clonotype. The J gene is TRBJ2-7, the V gene TRBV29-1; perhaps TRBD2 as D (6 bases). V was cut by 6 bases and J by 4 bases, with 19 bases left in between. Germline CDR1 reads SQVTM; CDR2 reads ANQGSEA. The length of the CDR3 is 14 residues. The CDR3 spells CSVGVDGRLYEQYF. In DNA, the CDR3 is TGCAGCGTGGGGGTCGACGGGAGACTTTACGAGCAGTACTTC.

CDR3 amino acids: CARTGPTAFF. The CDR3 DNA follows: TGCGCCAGGACGGGACCAACGGCTTTCTTT. J is TRBJ1-1 and V is TRBV5-1, with D possibly matching TRBD1 (5 bases). From germline, CDR1 is SGHRS and CDR2 YFSETQ. V was cut by 8 bases and J by 11 bases, with 13 bases left in between. CDR3 size: 10 residues.

A few counts support this clonotype. This CDR3 is CAWGSVVSPLHF. CDR3 nucleotide sequence: TGTGCCTGGGGTTCCGTGGTTTCACCCCTCCACTTT. The rearrangement joins TRBV30 to TRBJ1-6, with D hard to call. The CDR3 spans 12 residues. Per germline, CDR1 GTSNPN and CDR2 SVGIG (reference sequence). V was shortened by 5 bases and J by 9 bases, with 11 bases between the two germline ends. Variable domain in full (rest from reference TRBV30 and TRBJ1-6): SQTIHQWPATLVQPVGSPLSLECTVEGTSNPNLYWYRQAAGRGLQLLFYSVGIGQISSEVPQNLSASRPQDRQFILSSKKLLLSDSGFYLCAWGSVVSPLHFGNGTRLTVT.

This clonotype was recorded many times. The chain is built from TRBV3-1 and TRBJ1-1, with D hard to call. CDR1 is LGHDT, CDR2 YNNKEL, per germline (reference sequence). The CDR3 consists of 11 residues. V was clipped by 4 bases and J by 7 bases, with 7 bases between them. In nucleotides, the CDR3 is TGTGCCAGCAGCCGAGTGGGTGAAGCTTTCTTT. This gives the protein CASSRVGEAFF. Complete variable domain (other parts from reference TRBV3-1 and TRBJ1-1): DTAVSQTPKYLVTQMGNDKSIKCEQNLGHDTMYWYKQDSKKFLKIMFSYNNKELIINETVPNRFSPKSPDKAHLNLHINSLELGDSAVYFCASSRVGEAFFGQGTRLTVV.